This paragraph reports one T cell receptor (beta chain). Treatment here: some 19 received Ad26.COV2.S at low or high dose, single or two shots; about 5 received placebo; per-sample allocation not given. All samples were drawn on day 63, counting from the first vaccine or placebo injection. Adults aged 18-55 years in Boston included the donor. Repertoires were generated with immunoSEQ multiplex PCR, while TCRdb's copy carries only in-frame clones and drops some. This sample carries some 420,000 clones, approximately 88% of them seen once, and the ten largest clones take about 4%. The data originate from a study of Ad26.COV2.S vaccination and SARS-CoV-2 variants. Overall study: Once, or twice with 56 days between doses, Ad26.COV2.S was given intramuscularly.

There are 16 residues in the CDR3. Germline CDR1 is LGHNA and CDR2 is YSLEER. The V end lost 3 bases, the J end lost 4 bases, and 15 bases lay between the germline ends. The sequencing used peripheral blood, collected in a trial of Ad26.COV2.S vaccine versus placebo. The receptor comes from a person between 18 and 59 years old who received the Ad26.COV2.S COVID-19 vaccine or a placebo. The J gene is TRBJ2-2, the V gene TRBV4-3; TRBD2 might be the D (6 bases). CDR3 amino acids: CASSQGPGRGTGELFF. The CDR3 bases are TGCGCCAGCAGCCAGGGACCCGGGCGGGGCACCGGGGAGCTGTTTTTT.